This TCR beta chain was observed in a study of blood T cell repertoires in COVID-19. This clone came up a few times. Using immunoSEQ multiplex PCR, the repertoire was profiled, and TCRdb retains in-frame clones only, with some absent. Among roughly 98,000 clones listed, approximately 80% were seen once. J was trimmed by 0 bases and V by 3 bases; bases with no gene match: 5. The CDR3 covers 17 residues. CDR1 is LGHNA, CDR2 YNFKEQ, per germline. The sequenced sample consisted of peripheral blood. The clonotype originates from a man between 65 and 85 years old with active or convalescent COVID-19. The chain carries TRBV4-2 and TRBJ2-3; 11 nucleotides match TRBD2. This CDR3 reads CASSHQLAGESTDTQYF. CDR3 nucleotides: TGTGCCAGCAGCCATCAACTAGCGGGGGAAAGCACAGATACGCAGTATTTT.